The present T cell receptor (beta chain) was sequenced within a study of cytomegalovirus exposure and HLA in healthy donors. Study-wide results and caveats: When a later analysis compared HLA-associated TCR beta chains with equally common others, the HLA-associated chains turned out to be more clonally expanded and to have lower generation probabilities.

Trimming removed 4 bases from V and 3 bases from J; junction bases left unmatched: 7. Germline CDR1 is LNHDA and CDR2 is SQIVND (reference sequence). The CDR3 has 15 residues. The PCR contained 60 Vbeta and 13 Jbeta primers. TCRdb keeps only in-frame clones here, not all; method: immunoSEQ multiplex PCR. The sample contains roughly 200,000 clones, 55% to 75% of which appear only once. The table lists this clone with a count of one. Its antigen is currently unknown. The sample was PBMCs. This receptor was obtained from a man aged 35-49 years in good health and CMV-seropositive. The J gene is TRBJ2-3, the V gene TRBV19; the match to TRBD1 covers 7 bases. CDR3 in DNA: TGTGCCAGTAGTACTAGTAGCAGGGGGACAGATACGCAGTATTTT. Translating it yields CASSTSSRGTDTQYF.